This is a list of T cell receptor beta chains from one sample in a study of human T cells and chemical hapten exposure. TCRdb processed the RACE reads anew with MiXCR; each CDR3 protein has one entry. This sample has 75,000 to 90,000 distinct CDR3 sequences; approximately 12% occur once, and the top ten carry 3.5%. This material consisted of whole blood, taken in connection with sensitization to the hapten diphenylcyclopropenone (DPC). These receptors came from a woman aged 55-69 years with alopecia areata. Some clones in this sample may be carry-over from other donors' samples. The CDR3 runs from the conserved cysteine through the conserved F or W. D genes are given only for firm matches. Clone size, where shown, is once, few, many, or a class for clones that have expanded.

abundance | d_gene | j_gene | v_gene | CDR3aa | CDR3nt
many | TRBD1 | TRBJ1-4 | TRBV3-1 | CASSQGDRFFFHEKLFF | TGTGCCAGCAGCCAAGGGGACAGGTTCTTTTTCCATGAAAAACTGTTTTTT
few | TRBD2 | TRBJ2-7 | TRBV5-1 | CASSFPGPLGDYYF | TGCGCCAGCAGCTTCCCCGGACCCCTCGGGGACTACTACTTC
few | . | TRBJ2-3 | TRBV24-1 | CATSDLRQADTQYF | TGTGCCACCAGTGATTTGAGGCAGGCAGATACGCAGTATTTT
many | TRBD1 | TRBJ1-2 | TRBV12-3/TRBV12-4 | CASSPPGQLPNGYTF | TGTGCCAGCAGTCCTCCGGGACAGTTACCTAATGGCTACACCTTC
many | . | TRBJ1-4 | TRBV24-1 | CATSDPDGSHNEKLFF | TGTGCCACCAGTGATCCGGACGGTTCTCATAATGAAAAACTGTTTTTT
few | TRBD2 | TRBJ2-1 | TRBV10-3 | CAIRGLAGETYNEQFF | TGTGCCATCAGAGGCCTGGCGGGGGAGACCTACAATGAGCAGTTCTTC
few | . | TRBJ1-2 | TRBV27 | CASSLSSPPGGGYTF | TGTGCCAGCAGTTTATCGTCCCCGCCCGGGGGAGGCTACACCTTC
few | . | TRBJ1-1 | TRBV2 | CASSKNTEAFF | TGTGCCAGCAGCAAGAACACTGAAGCTTTCTTT
. | TRBD1 | TRBJ1-1 | TRBV7-3 | CASSPGTDLNTEAFF | TGTGCCAGCAGCCCGGGGACAGATCTGAACACTGAAGCTTTCTTT
few | . | TRBJ2-6 | TRBV6-2/TRBV6-3 | CASSHGGANVLTF | TGTGCCAGCAGCCACGGAGGGGCCAACGTCCTGACTTTC
many | . | TRBJ2-2 | TRBV12-3/TRBV12-4 | CASSWEGANTGELFF | TGTGCCAGCAGTTGGGAGGGGGCGAACACCGGGGAGCTGTTTTTT
few | . | TRBJ2-7 | TRBV27 | CASSLKGFSYEQYF | TGTGCCAGCAGTTTGAAGGGGTTCTCCTACGAGCAGTACTTC
few | . | TRBJ1-5 | TRBV2 | CASSEGGGFFQPQHF | TGTGCCAGCAGCGAGGGAGGGGGTTTTTTTCAGCCCCAGCATTTT
. | TRBD1 | TRBJ1-1 | TRBV10-3 | CAISETLDRDTEAFF | TGTGCCATCAGTGAGACCCTGGACAGGGACACTGAAGCTTTCTTT
few | . | TRBJ1-3 | TRBV7-7 | CASSLAPDSGNTIYF | TGTGCTAGCAGCTTAGCCCCGGATTCTGGAAACACCATATATTTT
many | . | TRBJ1-1 | TRBV27 | CASSAAGGGDTEAFF | TGTGCCAGCAGTGCAGCTGGGGGAGGAGACACTGAAGCTTTCTTT
. | . | TRBJ1-2 | TRBV28 | CASSTGTGYGYTF | TGTGCCAGCAGTACCGGGACCGGCTATGGCTACACCTTC
few | TRBD1 | TRBJ1-2 | TRBV5-1 | CASSSQPGQGAGSYGYTF | TGCGCCAGCAGCTCGCAACCGGGACAGGGGGCAGGGAGCTATGGCTACACCTTC
many | TRBD1 | TRBJ1-1 | TRBV20-1 | CSATRQGTEAFF | TGCAGTGCTACAAGACAGGGGACTGAAGCTTTCTTT
many | . | TRBJ2-2 | TRBV4-2 | CASSGWGAYTNTGELFF | TGTGCCAGCAGCGGTTGGGGTGCGTACACGAACACCGGGGAGCTGTTTTTT
few | . | TRBJ2-1 | TRBV6-4 | CASSDSGTSYNEQFF | TGTGCCAGCAGTGACTCCGGGACTTCCTACAATGAGCAGTTCTTC
many | . | TRBJ1-1 | TRBV7-6 | CASSLVGVPGAFF | TGTGCCAGCAGCTTAGTGGGGGTTCCGGGGGCTTTCTTT
few | TRBD2 | TRBJ2-1 | TRBV30 | CAWSAGGYNEQFF | TGTGCCTGGAGTGCGGGGGGCTACAATGAGCAGTTCTTC
few | . | TRBJ1-5 | TRBV6-5 | CASSYSGALQPQHF | TGTGCCAGCAGTTACTCAGGGGCACTTCAGCCCCAGCATTTT
many | TRBD1 | TRBJ2-3 | TRBV7-9 | CASSSTPGQDTPTQYF | TGTGCCAGCAGCTCCACACCGGGACAGGATACTCCAACGCAGTATTTT
few | . | TRBJ1-6 | TRBV23-1 | CASRNKGGAGSGSYNSPLHF | TGCGCCAGCAGGAATAAGGGGGGGGCAGGTTCCGGGTCCTATAATTCACCCCTCCACTTT
. | . | TRBJ1-6 | TRBV3-1 | CASSQDGGRSNSPLHF | TGTGCCAGCAGCCAAGACGGCGGACGGTCGAATTCACCCCTCCACTTT
few | . | TRBJ1-5 | TRBV20-1 | CSAIQNSNQPQHF | TGCAGTGCTATACAGAATAGCAATCAGCCCCAGCATTTT
few | . | TRBJ2-5 | TRBV5-1 | CASSLDFEETQYF | TGCGCCAGCAGCCTAGACTTTGAAGAGACCCAGTACTTC
. | . | TRBJ1-1 | TRBV5-1 | CASSLLGPVNTEAFF | TGCGCCAGCAGCTTGTTGGGTCCCGTGAACACTGAAGCTTTCTTT
. | . | TRBJ2-5 | TRBV7-3 | CASSSGYPQTQYF | TGTGCCAGCAGCTCGGGCTACCCACAGACCCAGTACTTC
. | TRBD1 | TRBJ1-6 | TRBV6-1 | CASSERIGGDSPLHF | TGTGCCAGCAGTGAAAGGATAGGGGGCGACTCACCCCTCCACTTT
many | . | TRBJ1-5 | TRBV3-1 | CASSQMRTQVPSNQPQHF | TGTGCCAGCAGCCAAATGCGGACACAGGTCCCAAGCAATCAGCCCCAGCATTTT
many | TRBD1 | TRBJ1-1 | TRBV5-1 | CASSLVQGAVNTEAFF | TGCGCCAGCAGCTTGGTGCAGGGGGCTGTGAACACTGAAGCTTTCTTT
. | . | TRBJ1-6 | TRBV3-1 | CASSQDNRFYSPLHF | TGTGCCAGCAGCCAAGACAACAGGTTCTATTCACCCCTCCACTTT
. | . | TRBJ2-1 | TRBV11-3 | CASSTDTRSQFF | TGTGCCAGCAGCACGGACACCCGGAGCCAGTTCTTC